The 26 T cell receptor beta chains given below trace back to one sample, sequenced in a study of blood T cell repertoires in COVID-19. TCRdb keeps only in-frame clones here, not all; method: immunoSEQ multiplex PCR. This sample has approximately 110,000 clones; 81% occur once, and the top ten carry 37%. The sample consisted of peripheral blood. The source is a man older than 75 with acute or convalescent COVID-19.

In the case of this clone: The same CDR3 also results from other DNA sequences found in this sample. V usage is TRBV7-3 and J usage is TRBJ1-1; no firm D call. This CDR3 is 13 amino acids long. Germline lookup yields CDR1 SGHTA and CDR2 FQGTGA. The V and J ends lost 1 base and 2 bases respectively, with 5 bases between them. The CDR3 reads CASSLSRNTEAFF. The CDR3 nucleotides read TGTGCCAGCAGCTTAAGCAGAAACACTGAAGCTTTCTTT.

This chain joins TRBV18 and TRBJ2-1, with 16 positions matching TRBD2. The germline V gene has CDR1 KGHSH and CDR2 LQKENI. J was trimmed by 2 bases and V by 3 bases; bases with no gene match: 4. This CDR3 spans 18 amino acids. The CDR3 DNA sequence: TGTGCCAGCTCACCGGGACTAGCGGGAGGGAGCACCTACAATGAGCAGTTCTTC. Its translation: CASSPGLAGGSTYNEQFF. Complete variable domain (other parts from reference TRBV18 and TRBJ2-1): NAGVMQNPRHLVRRRGQEARLRCSPMKGHSHVYWYRQLPEEGLKFMVYLQKENIIDESGMPKERFSAEFPKEGPSILRIQQVVRGDSAAYFCASSPGLAGGSTYNEQFFGPGTRLTVL.

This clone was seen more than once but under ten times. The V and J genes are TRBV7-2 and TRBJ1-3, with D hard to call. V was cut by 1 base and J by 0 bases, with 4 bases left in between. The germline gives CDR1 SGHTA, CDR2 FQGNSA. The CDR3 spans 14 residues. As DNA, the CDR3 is TGTGCCAGCAGCTTAGACGGCTCTGGAAACACCATATATTTT. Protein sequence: CASSLDGSGNTIYF.

The CDR3 DNA sequence: TGTGCCAGCTCACTACAACCACTAGCGGGAGAAGAGACCCAGTACTTC. It codes for CASSLQPLAGEETQYF. The V gene is TRBV18, the J gene TRBJ2-5; 11 positions match TRBD2. Looked up from germline, CDR1 is KGHSH and CDR2 is LQKENI. This CDR3 region has 16 residues. Unmatched junction bases numbered 7, after V lost 4 bases and J lost 3 bases.

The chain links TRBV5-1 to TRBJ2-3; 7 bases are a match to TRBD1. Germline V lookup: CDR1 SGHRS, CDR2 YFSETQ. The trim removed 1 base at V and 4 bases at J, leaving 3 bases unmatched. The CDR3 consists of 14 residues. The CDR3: CASSLRQGPDTQYF. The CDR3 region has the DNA TGCGCCAGCAGCTTGAGACAGGGTCCAGATACGCAGTATTTT.

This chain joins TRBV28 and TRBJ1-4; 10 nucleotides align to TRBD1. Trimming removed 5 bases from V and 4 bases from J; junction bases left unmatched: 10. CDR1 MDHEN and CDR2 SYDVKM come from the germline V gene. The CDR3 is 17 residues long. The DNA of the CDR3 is TGTGCCAGCAGTGGTTCCGGGACAGGGGTAGATAATGAAAAACTGTTTTTT. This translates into CASSGSGTGVDNEKLFF.

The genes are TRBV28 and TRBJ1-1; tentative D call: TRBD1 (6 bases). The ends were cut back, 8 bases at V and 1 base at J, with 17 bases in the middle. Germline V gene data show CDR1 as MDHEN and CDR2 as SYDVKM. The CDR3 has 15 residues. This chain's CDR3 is CASGYPGTSNTEAFF. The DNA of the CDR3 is TGTGCCAGCGGATACCCTGGGACATCGAACACTGAAGCTTTCTTT.

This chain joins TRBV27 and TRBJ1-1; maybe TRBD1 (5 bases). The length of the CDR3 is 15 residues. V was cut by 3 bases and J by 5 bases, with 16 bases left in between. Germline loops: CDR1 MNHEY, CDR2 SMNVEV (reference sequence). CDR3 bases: TGTGCCAGCAGTTTTAACAGCGGGGGGGGGACTGAAGCTTTCTTT. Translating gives CASSFNSGGGTEAFF.

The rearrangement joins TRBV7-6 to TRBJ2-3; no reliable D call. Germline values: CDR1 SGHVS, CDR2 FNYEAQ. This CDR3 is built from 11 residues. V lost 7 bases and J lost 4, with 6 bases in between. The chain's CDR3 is CASNAPDTQYF. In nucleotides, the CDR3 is TGTGCCAGCAATGCGCCAGATACGCAGTATTTT.

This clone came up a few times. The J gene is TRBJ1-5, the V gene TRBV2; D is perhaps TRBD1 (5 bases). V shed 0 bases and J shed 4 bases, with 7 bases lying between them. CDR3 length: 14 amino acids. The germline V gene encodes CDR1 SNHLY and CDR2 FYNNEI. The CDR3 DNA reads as TGTGCCAGCAGTGAAGCTAACAGGAATCAGCCCCAGCATTTT. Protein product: CASSEANRNQPQHF.

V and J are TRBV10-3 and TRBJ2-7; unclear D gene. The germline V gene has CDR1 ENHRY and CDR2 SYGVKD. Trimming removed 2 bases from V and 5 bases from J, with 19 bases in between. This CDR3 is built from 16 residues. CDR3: CAISEIGTVLPHEQYF. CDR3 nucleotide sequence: TGTGCCATCAGTGAGATCGGTACAGTCCTTCCTCACGAGCAGTACTTC.

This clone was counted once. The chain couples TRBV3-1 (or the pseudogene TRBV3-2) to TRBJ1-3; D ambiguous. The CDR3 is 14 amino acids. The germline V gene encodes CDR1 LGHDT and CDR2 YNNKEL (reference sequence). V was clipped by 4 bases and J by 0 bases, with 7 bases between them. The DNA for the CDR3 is TGTGCCAGCAGCCTGCAGGACTCTGGAAACACCATATATTTT. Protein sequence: CASSLQDSGNTIYF.

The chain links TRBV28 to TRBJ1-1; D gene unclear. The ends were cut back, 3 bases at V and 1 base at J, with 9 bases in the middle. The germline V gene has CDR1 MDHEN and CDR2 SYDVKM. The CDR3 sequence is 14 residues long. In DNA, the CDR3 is TGTGCCAGCAGTTTTCAGGCACCGAACACTGAAGCTTTCTTT. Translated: CASSFQAPNTEAFF.

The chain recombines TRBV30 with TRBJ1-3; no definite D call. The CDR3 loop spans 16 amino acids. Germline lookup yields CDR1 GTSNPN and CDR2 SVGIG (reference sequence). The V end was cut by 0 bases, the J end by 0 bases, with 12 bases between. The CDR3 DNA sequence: TGTGCCTGGAGTGTACGCGGCTGGAGCTCTGGAAACACCATATATTTT. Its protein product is CAWSVRGWSSGNTIYF.

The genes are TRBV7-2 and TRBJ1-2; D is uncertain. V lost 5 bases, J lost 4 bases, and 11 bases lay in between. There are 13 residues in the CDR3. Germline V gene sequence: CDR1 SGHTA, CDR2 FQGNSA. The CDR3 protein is CASSLGETYGYTF. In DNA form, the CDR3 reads TGTGCCAGCAGCCTCGGGGAGACCTATGGCTACACCTTC.

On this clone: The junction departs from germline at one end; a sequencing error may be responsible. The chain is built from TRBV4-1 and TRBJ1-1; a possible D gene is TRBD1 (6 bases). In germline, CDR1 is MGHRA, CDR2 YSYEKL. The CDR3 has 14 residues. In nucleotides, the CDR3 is TGCGCCAGCAGCTCTTTAAACCGGGACAATGAAGCTTGCTTT. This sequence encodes CASSSLNRDNEACF.

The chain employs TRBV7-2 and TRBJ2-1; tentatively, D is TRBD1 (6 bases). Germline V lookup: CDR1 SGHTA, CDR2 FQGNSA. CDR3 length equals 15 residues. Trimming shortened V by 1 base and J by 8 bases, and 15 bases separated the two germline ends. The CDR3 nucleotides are TGTGCCAGCAGCTTAGGGGCAGGGGTCCCCCATGAGCAGTTCTTC. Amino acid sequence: CASSLGAGVPHEQFF.

CDR3 nucleotide sequence: TGCGCCAGCAGCCAAGCTCCGCGCACTAGCGGGGTCGGGGAGCTGTTTTTT. Encoded protein: CASSQAPRTSGVGELFF. The genes are TRBV4-1 and TRBJ2-2; 10 nucleotides line up with TRBD2. This CDR3 has 17 amino acids. CDR1 and CDR2 (germline): MGHRA, YSYEKL. The V segment lost 1 base and the J segment 7 bases; nucleotides outside the gene matches: 9.

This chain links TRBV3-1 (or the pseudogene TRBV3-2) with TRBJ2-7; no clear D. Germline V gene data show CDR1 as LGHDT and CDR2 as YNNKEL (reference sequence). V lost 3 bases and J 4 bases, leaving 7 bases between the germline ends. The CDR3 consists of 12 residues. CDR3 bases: TGTGCCAGCAGCCAGAGACTTTACGAGCAGTACTTC. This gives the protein CASSQRLYEQYF.

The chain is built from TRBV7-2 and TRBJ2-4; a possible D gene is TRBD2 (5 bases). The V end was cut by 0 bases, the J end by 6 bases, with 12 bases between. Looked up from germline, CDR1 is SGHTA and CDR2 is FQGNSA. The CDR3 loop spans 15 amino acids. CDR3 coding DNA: TGTGCCAGCAGCTTAGCGCGAGGGTCGGCAAACATTCAGTACTTC. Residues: CASSLARGSANIQYF.

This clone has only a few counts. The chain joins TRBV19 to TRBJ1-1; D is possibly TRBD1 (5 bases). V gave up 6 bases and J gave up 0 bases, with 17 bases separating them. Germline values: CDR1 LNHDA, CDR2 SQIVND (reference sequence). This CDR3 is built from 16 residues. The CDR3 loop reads CASRSPQGVMNTEAFF. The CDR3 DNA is TGTGCCAGTAGATCCCCCCAGGGTGTGATGAACACTGAAGCTTTCTTT.

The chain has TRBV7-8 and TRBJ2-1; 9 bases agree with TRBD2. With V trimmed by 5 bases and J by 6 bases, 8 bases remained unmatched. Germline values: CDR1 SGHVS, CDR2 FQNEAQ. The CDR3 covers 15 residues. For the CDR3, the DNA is TGTGCCAGCAGCCCTGGGACTAGCTCCCTCAATGAGCAGTTCTTC. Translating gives CASSPGTSSLNEQFF. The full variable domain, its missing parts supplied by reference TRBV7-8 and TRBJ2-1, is GAGVSQSPRYKVAKRGQDVALRCDPISGHVSLFWYQQALGQGPEFLTYFQNEAQLDKSGLPSDRFFAERPEGSVSTLKIQRTQQEDSAVYLCASSPGTSSLNEQFFGPGTRLTVL.

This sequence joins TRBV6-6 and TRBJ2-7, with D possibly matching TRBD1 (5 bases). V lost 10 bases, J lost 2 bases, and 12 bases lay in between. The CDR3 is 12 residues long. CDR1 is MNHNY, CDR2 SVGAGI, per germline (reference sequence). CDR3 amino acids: CATRAGTYEQYF. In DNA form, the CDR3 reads TGTGCCACCAGGGCAGGCACCTACGAGCAGTACTTC.

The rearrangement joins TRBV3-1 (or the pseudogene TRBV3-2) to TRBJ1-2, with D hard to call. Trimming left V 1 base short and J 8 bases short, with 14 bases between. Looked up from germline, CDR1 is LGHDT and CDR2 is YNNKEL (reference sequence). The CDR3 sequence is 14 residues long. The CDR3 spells CASSQVEGRSGYTF. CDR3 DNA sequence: TGTGCCAGCAGCCAAGTAGAAGGGAGGAGCGGCTACACCTTC.

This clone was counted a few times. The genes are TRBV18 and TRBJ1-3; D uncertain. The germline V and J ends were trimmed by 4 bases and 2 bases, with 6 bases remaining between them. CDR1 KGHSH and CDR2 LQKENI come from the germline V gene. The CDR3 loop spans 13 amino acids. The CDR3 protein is CASSQEPGNTIYF. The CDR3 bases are TGTGCCAGCTCACAAGAGCCTGGAAACACCATATATTTT. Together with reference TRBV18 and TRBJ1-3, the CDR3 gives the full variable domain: NAGVMQNPRHLVRRRGQEARLRCSPMKGHSHVYWYRQLPEEGLKFMVYLQKENIIDESGMPKERFSAEFPKEGPSILRIQQVVRGDSAAYFCASSQEPGNTIYFGEGSWLTVV.

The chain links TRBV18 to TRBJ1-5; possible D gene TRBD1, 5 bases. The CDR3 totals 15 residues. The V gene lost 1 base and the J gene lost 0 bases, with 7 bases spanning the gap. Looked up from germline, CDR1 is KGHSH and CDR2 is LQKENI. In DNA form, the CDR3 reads TGTGCCAGCTCACCACAGGGGAATAGCAATCAGCCCCAGCATTTT. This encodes CASSPQGNSNQPQHF.